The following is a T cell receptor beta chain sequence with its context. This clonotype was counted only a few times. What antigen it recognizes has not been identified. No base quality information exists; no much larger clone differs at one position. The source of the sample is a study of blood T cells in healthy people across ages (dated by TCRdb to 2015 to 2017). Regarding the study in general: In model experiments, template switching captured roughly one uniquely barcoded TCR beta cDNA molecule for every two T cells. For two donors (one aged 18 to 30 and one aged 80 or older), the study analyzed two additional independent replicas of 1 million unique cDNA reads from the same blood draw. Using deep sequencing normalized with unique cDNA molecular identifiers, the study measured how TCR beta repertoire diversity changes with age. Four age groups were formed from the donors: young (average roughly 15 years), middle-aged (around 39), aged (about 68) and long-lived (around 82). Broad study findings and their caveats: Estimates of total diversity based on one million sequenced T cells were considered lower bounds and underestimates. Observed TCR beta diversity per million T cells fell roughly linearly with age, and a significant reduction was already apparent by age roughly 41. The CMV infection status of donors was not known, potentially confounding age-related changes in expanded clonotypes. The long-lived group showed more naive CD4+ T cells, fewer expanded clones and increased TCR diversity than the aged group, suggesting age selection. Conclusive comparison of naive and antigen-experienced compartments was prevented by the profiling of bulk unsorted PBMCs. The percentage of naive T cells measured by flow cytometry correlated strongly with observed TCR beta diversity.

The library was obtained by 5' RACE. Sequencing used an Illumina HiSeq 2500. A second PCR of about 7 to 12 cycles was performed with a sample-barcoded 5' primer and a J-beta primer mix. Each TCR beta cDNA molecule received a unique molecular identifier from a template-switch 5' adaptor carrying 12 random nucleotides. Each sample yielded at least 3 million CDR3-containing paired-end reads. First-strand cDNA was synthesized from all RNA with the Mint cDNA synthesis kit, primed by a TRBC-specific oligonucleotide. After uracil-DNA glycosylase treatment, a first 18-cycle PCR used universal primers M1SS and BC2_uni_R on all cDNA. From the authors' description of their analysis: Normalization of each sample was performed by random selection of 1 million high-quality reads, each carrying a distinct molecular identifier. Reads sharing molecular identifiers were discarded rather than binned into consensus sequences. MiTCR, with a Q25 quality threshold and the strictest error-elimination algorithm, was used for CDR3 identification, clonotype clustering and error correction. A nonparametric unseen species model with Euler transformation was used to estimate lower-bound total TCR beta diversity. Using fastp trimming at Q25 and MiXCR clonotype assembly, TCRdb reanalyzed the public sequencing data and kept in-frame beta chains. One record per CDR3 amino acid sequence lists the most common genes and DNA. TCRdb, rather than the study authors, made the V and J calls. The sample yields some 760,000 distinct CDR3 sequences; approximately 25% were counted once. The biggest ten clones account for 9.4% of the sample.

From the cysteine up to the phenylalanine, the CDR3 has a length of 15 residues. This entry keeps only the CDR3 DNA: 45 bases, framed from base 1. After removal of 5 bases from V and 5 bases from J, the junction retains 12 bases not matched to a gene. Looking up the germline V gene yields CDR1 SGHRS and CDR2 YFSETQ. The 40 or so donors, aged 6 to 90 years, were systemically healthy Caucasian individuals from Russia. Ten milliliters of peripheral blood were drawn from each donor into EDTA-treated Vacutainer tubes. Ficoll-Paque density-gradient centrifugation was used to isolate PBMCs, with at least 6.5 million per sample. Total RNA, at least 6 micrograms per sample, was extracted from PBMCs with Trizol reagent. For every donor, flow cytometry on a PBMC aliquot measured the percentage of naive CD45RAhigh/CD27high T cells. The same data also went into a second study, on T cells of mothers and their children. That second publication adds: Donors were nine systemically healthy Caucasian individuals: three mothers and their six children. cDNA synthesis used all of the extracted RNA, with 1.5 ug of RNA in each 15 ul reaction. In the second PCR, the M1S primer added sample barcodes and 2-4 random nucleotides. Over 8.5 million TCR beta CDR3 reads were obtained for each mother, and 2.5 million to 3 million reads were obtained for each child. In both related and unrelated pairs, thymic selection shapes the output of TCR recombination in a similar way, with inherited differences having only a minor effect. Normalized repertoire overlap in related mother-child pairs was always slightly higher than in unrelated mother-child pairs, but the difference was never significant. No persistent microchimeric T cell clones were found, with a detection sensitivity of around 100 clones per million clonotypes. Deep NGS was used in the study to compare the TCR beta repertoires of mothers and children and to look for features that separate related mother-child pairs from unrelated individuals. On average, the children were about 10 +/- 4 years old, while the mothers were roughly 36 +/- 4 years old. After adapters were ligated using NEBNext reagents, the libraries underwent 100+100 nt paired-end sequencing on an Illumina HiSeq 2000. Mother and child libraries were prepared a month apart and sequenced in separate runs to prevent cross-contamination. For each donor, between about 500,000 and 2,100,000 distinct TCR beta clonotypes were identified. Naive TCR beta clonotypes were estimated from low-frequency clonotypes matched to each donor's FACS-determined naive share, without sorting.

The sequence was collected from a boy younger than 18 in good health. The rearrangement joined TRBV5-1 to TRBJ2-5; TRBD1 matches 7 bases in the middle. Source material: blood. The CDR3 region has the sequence CASSQDWSRGETQYF. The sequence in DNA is TGCGCCAGCAGTCAGGATTGGAGCAGGGGGGAGACCCAGTACTTC.